This T cell receptor beta chain was recovered during a study of long-term antiretroviral therapy in people with HIV. CDR1 and CDR2 from the germline V gene are SGDLS and YYNGEE. V was trimmed by 2 bases and J by 0 bases, leaving 13 bases between them. The CDR3 is 16 residues long. Version v3.0 of the immunoSEQ assay was performed at survey level. Clones were sequenced by immunoSEQ multiplex PCR, and TCRdb holds only the in-frame ones, with some missing. The sample consists of about 32,000 clones, over 75% of them appearing once. By its share, this clone is medium-sized. Its matching antigen is unknown. Findings and caveats of the study: Controls exceeded HIV repertoires in CDR3 length range. In samples taken after ART, diversity increased but remained below transplant donor control levels. Clonal populations expanded prior to ART predominated within the repertoire at all time points.

The samples, holding roughly 1-11 million cryopreserved PBMC, were thawed before DNA extraction was carried out. This material consisted of unsorted PBMCs, taken roughly 3.3 years after starting antiretroviral therapy. The chain has TRBV9 and TRBJ2-3, with D tentatively TRBD2 (6 bases). This receptor was taken from a man younger than 35 with HIV. CDR3 sequence (DNA): TGTGCCAGCAGCGTTGGACTACAGGATAGCACAGATACGCAGTATTTT. This encodes CASSVGLQDSTDTQYF.